Below, 24 T cell receptor beta chains from the same sample are listed, as sequenced in a study of shared clonotypes between healthy human individuals. Assay used: immunoSEQ multiplex PCR; TCRdb lists only in-frame clones, some missing. The sample has some 2,500,000 clones; approximately 90% are singletons. The specimen was naive CD4+ T cells from PBMCs. The subset denotes: CD45RA+ positively selected. Receptor source: a man aged 18 to 35 in good health. Some clones in this sample may be carry-over from other donors' samples.

The chain combines TRBV11-2 with TRBJ2-5; the match to TRBD1 covers 7 bases. Looked up from germline, CDR1 is SGHAT and CDR2 is FQNNGV. Germline trimming cut 5 bases from V and 0 bases from J; bases unmatched to any gene: 12. The CDR3 has 17 residues. CDR3 loop: CASSPYRTGSYQETQYF. The CDR3, as DNA: TGTGCCAGCAGCCCTTATCGGACAGGCAGCTACCAAGAGACCCAGTACTTC.

This rearrangement joins TRBV10-3 to TRBJ2-2; TRBD1 aligns across 7 bases. Germline V gene sequence: CDR1 ENHRY, CDR2 SYGVKD. The CDR3 length is 15 residues. V lost 5 bases, J lost 1 base, and 4 bases stayed unmatched. The CDR3 nucleotides are TGTGCCATCAGTTCAAGGACAGGGAACACCGGGGAGCTGTTTTTT. This gives the protein CAISSRTGNTGELFF.

As regards this clone: Other DNA sequences of this sample code for an identical CDR3. The chain has TRBV28 and TRBJ2-1; TRBD1 or TRBD2 may be the D gene (5 bases each). The germline V gene encodes CDR1 MDHEN and CDR2 SYDVKM. V lost 2 bases to trimming and J lost 0 bases, with 8 bases between them. The CDR3 loop spans 15 amino acids. This CDR3 is CASSLGGSSYNEQFF. The CDR3 bases are TGTGCCAGCAGTTTAGGGGGAAGCTCCTACAATGAGCAGTTCTTC.

Only one count was recorded for this clone. The CDR3 DNA reads as TGTGCCAGCAGTTTAGCGGGACAGGGCACTGCCGGGGAGCTGTTTTTT. As protein: CASSLAGQGTAGELFF. This chain uses TRBV28 with TRBJ2-2; 9 nucleotides match TRBD1. CDR1 is MDHEN and CDR2 is SYDVKM in the germline V gene. This CDR3 is built from 16 residues. J lost 6 bases, V lost 2 bases, and 7 bases had no gene match.

V is TRBV5-1 and J is TRBJ2-7, with TRBD2 matching over 11 bases. The CDR3 has 16 amino acids. Germline CDR1 and CDR2: SGHRS and YFSETQ. V lost 4 bases and J lost 1; bases outside the gene matches: 7. CDR3 protein: CASSPFGTSGSYEQYF. The CDR3 bases are TGCGCCAGCAGCCCATTTGGGACTAGCGGATCCTACGAGCAGTACTTC.

The J gene is TRBJ2-1, the V gene TRBV5-1; 9 bases line up with TRBD1. The J segment lost 7 bases and the V segment lost 1 base, leaving 6 bases of the junction unmatched. The CDR3 has 15 residues. Germline V gene lookup returns CDR1 SGHRS and CDR2 YFSETQ. Here the CDR3 reads CASSLMDRGRNEQFF. CDR3 DNA: TGCGCCAGCAGCTTGATGGACAGGGGACGGAATGAGCAGTTCTTC. The full variable domain, with the rest looked up from reference TRBV5-1 and TRBJ2-1, is KAGVTQTPRYLIKTRGQQVTLSCSPISGHRSVSWYQQTPGQGLQFLFEYFSETQRNKGNFPGRFSGRQFSNSRSEMNVSTLELGDSALYLCASSLMDRGRNEQFFGPGTRLTVL.

The CDR3: CASSLVGTGGNQPQHF. Written as DNA, the CDR3 is TGTGCCAGCAGCTTAGTAGGGACAGGAGGCAATCAGCCCCAGCATTTT. The chain has TRBV7-8 and TRBJ1-5; 8 positions agree with TRBD1. CDR3 length: 16 residues. The germline V gene encodes CDR1 SGHVS and CDR2 FQNEAQ. V shed 1 base, J shed 2 bases, and the junction held 4 bases outside the gene matches.

The chain is built from TRBV29-1 and TRBJ2-3, with 14 positions matching TRBD2. V was clipped by 1 base and J by 4 bases; unmatched bases: 1. The CDR3 has 15 amino acids. Germline V gene sequence: CDR1 SQVTM, CDR2 ANQGSEA. This chain's CDR3 is CSVEGLAGGPDTQYF. DNA for the CDR3: TGCAGCGTTGAAGGACTAGCGGGAGGGCCAGATACGCAGTATTTT.

The rearrangement uses TRBV10-3 and TRBJ1-2, with D unclear. CDR1 is ENHRY and CDR2 is SYGVKD in the germline V gene. The CDR3 sequence is 18 residues long. V lost 0 bases and J 2 bases, leaving 19 bases between the germline ends. The CDR3 loop is CAISESIPSGGENYGYTF. CDR3 bases: TGTGCCATCAGTGAGTCGATTCCCTCTGGCGGGGAGAACTATGGCTACACCTTC.

The chain has TRBV28 and TRBJ2-7; D might be TRBD1 (6 bases). The CDR3 length is 15 residues. V gave up 6 bases and J gave up 0 bases, with 15 bases separating them. Germline CDR1 reads MDHEN; CDR2 reads SYDVKM. The CDR3 loop is CASSLQGSFSYEQYF. As DNA, the CDR3 is TGTGCCAGCAGCCTACAGGGTTCTTTCTCCTACGAGCAGTACTTC.

The V call is TRBV7-2, the J call TRBJ1-2; 7 bases are shared with TRBD1. CDR3 size: 16 residues. J lost 8 bases, V lost 4 bases, and 16 bases had no gene match. Germline CDR1 SGHTA, CDR2 FQGNSA. The CDR3 DNA is TGTGCCAGCAGCTCTTCGACAGGGAACACTATTCGCGGCTACACCTTC. It yields the protein CASSSSTGNTIRGYTF. Full variable domain (rest looked up from reference TRBV7-2 and TRBJ1-2): GAGVSQSPSNKVTEKGKDVELRCDPISGHTALYWYRQSLGQGLEFLIYFQGNSAPDKSGLPSDRFSAERTGGSVSTLTIQRTQQEDSAVYLCASSSSTGNTIRGYTFGSGTRLTVV.

The chain recombines TRBV19 with TRBJ1-1; D might be TRBD1 (5 bases). The CDR3 has 16 amino acids. V lost 2 bases and J 4 bases, leaving 17 bases between the germline ends. Germline lookup yields CDR1 LNHDA and CDR2 SQIVND (reference sequence). This chain's CDR3 is CASSILRGRGGTEAFF. The CDR3 DNA reads as TGTGCCAGTAGTATATTAAGGGGCCGGGGAGGCACTGAAGCTTTCTTT.

V is TRBV6-5 and J is TRBJ2-1; 13 bases map to TRBD2. Germline CDR1 is MNHEY and CDR2 is SVGAGI. The CDR3 runs 14 residues. V lost 1 base to trimming and J lost 12 bases; unmatched junction nucleotides: 3. CDR3 sequence: CASSYYTSGRVQFF. CDR3 coding DNA: TGTGCCAGCAGTTACTACACTAGCGGGAGGGTGCAGTTCTTC.

J is TRBJ2-7 and V is TRBV5-4; D uncertain. The germline gives CDR1 SGHNT, CDR2 YYREEE (reference sequence). The CDR3 has 12 amino acids. Trimming pared 4 bases from V and 6 bases from J, leaving 11 bases between. For the CDR3, the DNA is TGTGCCAGCAGCCGTTATGCTAGCGAGCAGTACTTC. This sequence encodes CASSRYASEQYF. The full variable domain, its missing parts supplied by reference TRBV5-4 and TRBJ2-7, is ETGVTQSPTHLIKTRGQQVTLRCSSQSGHNTVSWYQQALGQGPQFIFQYYREEENGRGNFPPRFSGLQFPNYSSELNVNALELDDSALYLCASSRYASEQYFGPGTRLTVT.

The V gene is TRBV30, the J gene TRBJ1-1; no firm D call. The CDR3 totals 11 residues. Germline V gene sequence: CDR1 GTSNPN, CDR2 SVGIG (reference sequence). V shed 2 bases and J shed 7 bases, with 8 bases lying between them. The CDR3 coding sequence is TGTGCCTGGAGTACTGGACTTGAAGCTTTCTTT. Encoded protein: CAWSTGLEAFF.

V usage is TRBV2 and J usage is TRBJ1-1; D unclear. The V gene's germline CDR1 is SNHLY and CDR2 FYNNEI. Deletions cut 4 bases from V and 5 bases from J, with 17 bases between. CDR3 length: 15 residues. The DNA of the CDR3 is TGTGCCAGCAGTGGGCGTTCGGGTCGGACGACTGAAGCTTTCTTT. It codes for CASSGRSGRTTEAFF.

This chain uses TRBV2 with TRBJ1-1; D is unclear. The CDR3 spans 11 residues. Germline CDR1 and CDR2: SNHLY and FYNNEI. V was shortened by 4 bases and J by 5 bases, with 5 bases between the two germline ends. For the CDR3, the DNA is TGTGCCAGCAGTGGGTTTACTGAAGCTTTCTTT. Its translation is CASSGFTEAFF.

The chain carries TRBV5-5 and TRBJ2-7; 8 bases are shared with TRBD2. V gave up 6 bases and J gave up 4 bases; unmatched junction bases: 6. CDR1 is SGHKS and CDR2 is YYEKEE in the germline V gene (reference sequence). This CDR3 is built from 13 residues. CDR3 DNA sequence: TGTGCCAGCATCGGACTAGCCGCTTACGAGCAGTACTTC. Translated, it gives CASIGLAAYEQYF. The full variable domain, with the rest looked up from reference TRBV5-5 and TRBJ2-7, is DAGVTQSPTHLIKTRGQQVTLRCSPISGHKSVSWYQQVLGQGPQFIFQYYEKEERGRGNFPDRFSARQFPNYSSELNVNALLLGDSALYLCASIGLAAYEQYFGPGTRLTVT.

V and J are TRBV5-1 and TRBJ1-2, with 7 bases lining up with TRBD1. J gave up 4 bases and V 0 bases, and 6 bases lay outside the gene matches. CDR1 SGHRS and CDR2 YFSETQ come from the germline V gene. The length of the CDR3 is 15 residues. The CDR3 DNA follows: TGCGCCAGCAGCTTGGGACAGGGAGGCGGCTATGGCTACACCTTC. Translation gives CASSLGQGGGYGYTF.

The chain couples TRBV19 to TRBJ1-2; D unclear. The CDR3 covers 11 residues. The V end was cut by 4 bases, the J end by 4 bases, with 4 bases between. Germline V gives CDR1 LNHDA, CDR2 SQIVND (reference sequence). In nucleotides, the CDR3 is TGTGCCAGTAGTAGTTTCTATGGCTACACCTTC. Its translation: CASSSFYGYTF.

V and J are TRBV5-4 and TRBJ1-6, with 8 bases aligning to TRBD1. Germline loops: CDR1 SGHNT, CDR2 YYREEE (reference sequence). V shed 4 bases and J 7 bases; nucleotides not matched to a gene: 4. The CDR3 sequence is 14 residues long. CDR3 sequence: CASSDSGGNSPLHF. The DNA of the CDR3 is TGTGCCAGCAGCGACTCAGGGGGCAATTCACCCCTCCACTTT.

The chain joins TRBV7-3 to TRBJ2-1; 10 nucleotides align to TRBD1. With 3 bases clipped from V and 3 bases from J, the junction kept 5 bases outside the gene matches. This CDR3 region has 16 residues. CDR1 is SGHTA and CDR2 is FQGTGA in the germline V gene. CDR3 coding DNA: TGTGCCAGCAGCTTGAGGGACAGGGGAGTCTACAATGAGCAGTTCTTC. Residues: CASSLRDRGVYNEQFF.

The V call is TRBV30, the J call TRBJ2-5; 9 bases map to TRBD2. From germline, CDR1 is GTSNPN and CDR2 SVGIG (reference sequence). V lost 4 bases to trimming and J lost 5 bases; unmatched junction nucleotides: 5. The CDR3 consists of 13 residues. CDR3 DNA sequence: TGTGCCTGGACTAGCGGGATAGGTGAGACCCAGTACTTC. Its translation: CAWTSGIGETQYF.

J is TRBJ2-2 and V is TRBV7-3; D uncertain. V was clipped by 2 bases and J by 4 bases, with 8 bases between them. The germline gives CDR1 SGHTA, CDR2 FQGTGA. This CDR3 contains 14 residues. In DNA form, the CDR3 reads TGTGCCAGCAGCTTATGGCAGAGCACCGGGGAGCTGTTTTTT. Its protein product is CASSLWQSTGELFF.